The clone carrying this TCR beta chain was seen a few times. J gave up 6 bases and V 5 bases, and 13 bases lay outside the gene matches. CDR1 and CDR2 from the germline V gene are SGHTA and FQGTGA. The CDR3 spans 18 residues. This sample was included in a study of T cells in Graves' hyperthyroidism and ophthalmopathy. TCR beta CDR3 regions were amplified from RNA. TCR CDR3 regions were first amplified by RT-PCR with HTBI primers. TCRdb re-called the multiplex PCR reads through MiXCR, storing one row per CDR3 protein. The top ten hold around 5.4% of the sample, which has approximately 600,000 distinct CDR3 sequences, about 14% seen once.

The sample was blood. The clonotype was recovered from a woman aged 30 to 39 with Graves' hyperthyroidism that later progressed to Graves' ophthalmopathy. This sequence joins TRBV7-3 and TRBJ2-1; 13 nucleotides agree with TRBD2. CDR3 nucleotide sequence: TGTGCCAGCAGCCCTCTTCCCGGACTAGCGGGAGACGGCAATGAGCAGTTCTTC. Protein: CASSPLPGLAGDGNEQFF.